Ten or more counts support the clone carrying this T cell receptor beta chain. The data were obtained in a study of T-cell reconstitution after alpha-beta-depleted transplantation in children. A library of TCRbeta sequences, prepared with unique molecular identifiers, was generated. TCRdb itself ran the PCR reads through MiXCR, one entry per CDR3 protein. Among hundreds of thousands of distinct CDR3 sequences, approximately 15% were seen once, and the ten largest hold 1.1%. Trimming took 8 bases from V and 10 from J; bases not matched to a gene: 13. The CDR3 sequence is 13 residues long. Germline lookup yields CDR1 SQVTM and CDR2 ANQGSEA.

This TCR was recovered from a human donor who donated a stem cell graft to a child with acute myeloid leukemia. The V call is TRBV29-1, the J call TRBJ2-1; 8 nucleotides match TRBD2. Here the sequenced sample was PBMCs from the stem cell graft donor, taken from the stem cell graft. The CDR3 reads CSIGNSGAGEQFF. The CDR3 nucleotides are TGCAGCATTGGAAATAGCGGGGCCGGGGAGCAGTTCTTC.